This T cell receptor beta chain was sequenced in a study of blood T cell repertoires in COVID-19. Study-wide background: Nucleic acid was either cDNA or gDNA, and it came from T cells, B-cell-depleted T cells, or PBMCs.

Germline V gene data show CDR1 as MDHEN and CDR2 as SYDVKM. The CDR3 is 14 residues long. J was trimmed by 7 bases and V by 3 bases; bases with no gene match: 2. Authors' methods: It was from reference gene primer amplification that nucleated cell counts were estimated. Assay: immunoSEQ multiplex PCR; the TCRdb copy retains only in-frame clones and omits some. The V and J calls and clone size were taken over from that table, and D and trimming were inferred from the DNA. The sample yields around 200,000 clones, under 90% seen once. This clone was seen only once. Sequenced: peripheral blood. The J gene is TRBJ2-4, the V gene TRBV28, with 11 bases matching TRBD1. This sequence was found in a man aged 45-65 years with acute or convalescent COVID-19. CDR3 protein: CASSLDRGRNIQYF. The CDR3 DNA reads TGTGCCAGCAGTTTGGACAGGGGGCGTAACATTCAGTACTTC.